Listed here are 25 T cell receptor beta chains from one sample, sequenced in a study of cytomegalovirus exposure and HLA in healthy donors (TCRdb year 2017). Library method: the immunoSEQ multiplex PCR assay. TCRdb's version of the immuneACCESS table is confined to in-frame rearrangements and falls short of the full clone set. An unresolved V gene accounts for under half of the shortfall where checked; the remainder is of unknown origin. Across this sample there are under 200,000 clones, with around 96% seen only once. Roughly 0.83% of the sample belongs to the ten largest clones. Material for sequencing was PBMCs. All receptors come from a woman aged 18 to 35 in good health and CMV-seronegative.

The chain has TRBV27 and TRBJ1-1; the match to TRBD1 covers 9 bases. V lost 3 bases and J lost 4; bases outside the gene matches: 0. The CDR3 extends over 13 amino acids. Germline loops: CDR1 MNHEY, CDR2 SMNVEV (reference sequence). Written as DNA, the CDR3 is TGTGCCAGCAGTTTGACAGGGGGCACTGAAGCTTTCTTT. Its protein is CASSLTGGTEAFF.

This clone has only one observation. This rearrangement joins TRBV5-8 to TRBJ2-7, with TRBD1 as a possible D gene (6 bases). CDR3 length: 14 amino acids. Trimming shortened V by 4 bases and J by 2 bases, and 13 bases separated the two germline ends. Germline values: CDR1 SGHTS, CDR2 YDEGEE. CDR3 sequence reads: CASSILDRTYEQYF. In DNA form, the CDR3 reads TGTGCCAGCAGCATCTTGGACAGAACCTACGAGCAGTACTTC. The whole variable domain, filled in from reference TRBV5-8 and TRBJ2-7, reads EAGVTQSPTHLIKTRGQQATLRCSPISGHTSVYWYQQALGLGLQFLLWYDEGEERNRGNFPPRFSGRQFPNYSSELNVNALELEDSALYLCASSILDRTYEQYFGPGTRLTVT.

CDR3 nucleotide sequence: TGTGCCATCAGTGACCTAATCCGGGGGTCCTACAATGAGCAGTTCTTC. This gives the protein CAISDLIRGSYNEQFF. This chain connects TRBV10-3 to TRBJ2-1; the D gene is possibly TRBD2 (6 bases). V lost 3 bases and J lost 1, with 13 bases in between. This CDR3 comprises 16 residues. Germline CDR1 reads ENHRY; CDR2 reads SYGVKD.

V is TRBV7-9 and J is TRBJ2-7, with TRBD2 identical over 8 bases. The CDR3 is made up of 16 amino acids. In germline, CDR1 is SEHNR, CDR2 FQNEAQ (reference sequence). The V segment lost 1 base and the J segment 3 bases; nucleotides outside the gene matches: 8. Written as DNA, the CDR3 is TGTGCCAGCAGCTTAGAGGGCGGGGGGCCTAGCTACGAGCAGTACTTC. Translated, it gives CASSLEGGGPSYEQYF.

V usage is TRBV25-1 and J usage is TRBJ2-7; 8 bases map to TRBD1. V lost 8 bases and J lost 0; bases outside the gene matches: 6. The CDR3 extends over 14 amino acids. Per germline, CDR1 MGHDK and CDR2 SYGVNS. The CDR3 bases are TGTGCCAGCCGAAAGGGACAGGACTCCTACGAGCAGTACTTC. Translating gives CASRKGQDSYEQYF.

The rearrangement links TRBV5-6 to TRBJ1-2; 9 bases fit TRBD1. The CDR3 covers 14 residues. CDR1 is SGHDT and CDR2 is YYEEEE in the germline V gene. Trimming cost V 6 bases and J 5 bases; bases outside gene matches: 8. The CDR3 DNA sequence: TGTGCCAGCATTCGACAGGGGGATGGATATGGCTACACCTTC. Its translation: CASIRQGDGYGYTF.

This clone was picked up one time. CDR3 sequence: CASEGTGGTEAFF. The DNA of the CDR3 is TGTGCCAGTGAGGGGACAGGGGGCACTGAAGCTTTCTTT. The chain couples TRBV6-5 to TRBJ1-1; 11 nucleotides match TRBD1. Germline CDR1 is MNHEY and CDR2 is SVGAGI. The trim removed 9 bases at V and 4 bases at J, leaving 4 bases unmatched. The CDR3 is made up of 13 amino acids.

The V call is TRBV5-1, the J call TRBJ2-3; possible D gene TRBD2, 5 bases. V was cut by 2 bases and J by 1 base, with 20 bases left in between. CDR1 and CDR2 from the germline V gene are SGHRS and YFSETQ. The CDR3 has 18 amino acids. DNA of the CDR3: TGCGCCAGCAGCTTTCGTCTAGCTCAAGCTTACGGCACAGATACGCAGTATTTT. Translation: CASSFRLAQAYGTDTQYF.

The rearrangement joins TRBV7-2 to TRBJ1-2; no clear D. CDR3 length: 17 amino acids. Germline assignment: CDR1 SGHTA and CDR2 FQGNSA. The V gene lost 3 bases and the J gene lost 4 bases, with 21 bases spanning the gap. This CDR3 is CASSFNVGPGTFYGYTF. CDR3 DNA sequence: TGTGCCAGCAGCTTCAATGTGGGCCCCGGAACCTTCTATGGCTACACCTTC. The variable domain in full, completed from reference TRBV7-2 and TRBJ1-2, reads GAGVSQSPSNKVTEKGKDVELRCDPISGHTALYWYRQSLGQGLEFLIYFQGNSAPDKSGLPSDRFSAERTGGSVSTLTIQRTQQEDSAVYLCASSFNVGPGTFYGYTFGSGTRLTVV.

The V call is TRBV7-9, the J call TRBJ2-1, with D possibly TRBD1 on 6 matching bases. This CDR3 comprises 16 residues. CDR1 and CDR2 (germline): SEHNR, FQNEAQ (reference sequence). V was pared by 5 bases and J by 4 bases, with 18 bases between. This CDR3 reads CASSPGRDKRYNEQFF. The DNA of the CDR3 is TGTGCCAGCAGCCCTGGCCGGGACAAACGTTACAATGAGCAGTTCTTC.

The chain recombines TRBV27 with TRBJ2-7; 7 nucleotides match TRBD2. V shed 6 bases, J shed 4 bases, and the junction held 3 bases outside the gene matches. Looked up from germline, CDR1 is MNHEY and CDR2 is SMNVEV (reference sequence). The CDR3 contains 12 residues. The CDR3 loop is CASSLGGYEQYF. For the CDR3, the DNA is TGTGCCAGCAGCCTGGGGGGGTACGAGCAGTACTTC.

This chain joins TRBV4-1 and TRBJ2-2; D ambiguous. V lost 0 bases, J lost 6 bases, and 11 bases lay in between. The germline gives CDR1 MGHRA, CDR2 YSYEKL. This CDR3 region has 15 residues. The CDR3 loop is CASSQEQQPAGELFF. The CDR3 DNA reads TGCGCCAGCAGCCAAGAACAACAGCCGGCCGGGGAGCTGTTTTTT.

The genes are TRBV27 and TRBJ1-5, with a possible D match to TRBD1 (5 bases). The CDR3 spans 14 residues. In germline, CDR1 is MNHEY, CDR2 SMNVEV (reference sequence). The V gene lost 2 bases and the J gene lost 7 bases, with 12 bases spanning the gap. CDR3 in amino acids: CASSLMGGGQPQHF. CDR3 nucleotides: TGTGCCAGCAGTTTAATGGGGGGTGGCCAGCCCCAGCATTTT.

The chain carries TRBV5-6 and TRBJ2-5; 7 bases agree with TRBD1. CDR1 and CDR2 from the germline V gene are SGHDT and YYEEEE. Trimming removed 3 bases from V and 5 bases from J; junction bases left unmatched: 16. The CDR3 contains 17 residues. CDR3 sequence reads: CASSWDGTAIRGETQYF. CDR3 coding DNA: TGTGCCAGCAGCTGGGACGGGACAGCGATCCGAGGGGAGACCCAGTACTTC.

The chain carries TRBV6-6 and TRBJ1-1; a weak D match, TRBD1 (5 bases). The CDR3 has 12 residues. Trimming took off 10 bases at V and 3 bases at J, with 12 bases between the two ends. Looked up from germline, CDR1 is MNHNY and CDR2 is SVGAGI (reference sequence). This CDR3 is CATHPRDTEAFF. As DNA, the CDR3 is TGTGCCACCCATCCCAGGGACACTGAAGCTTTCTTT.

The chain recombines TRBV5-4 with TRBJ1-2; D not certain. Trimming removed 4 bases from V and 0 bases from J, with 4 bases in between. The length of the CDR3 is 12 residues. The germline CDR1 and CDR2 sequences are SGHNT and YYREEE (reference sequence). CDR3 loop: CASSLPNYGYTF. The CDR3 DNA sequence: TGTGCCAGCAGCCTACCTAACTATGGCTACACCTTC.

The chain recombines TRBV7-6 with TRBJ2-1; 14 bases fit TRBD2. In germline, CDR1 is SGHVS, CDR2 FNYEAQ. The V segment lost 2 bases and the J segment 5 bases; nucleotides outside the gene matches: 14. This CDR3 is built from 20 residues. The CDR3 is CASSLFSGLAGARAHNEQFF. In DNA form, the CDR3 reads TGTGCCAGCAGCTTATTTTCGGGACTAGCGGGGGCCCGGGCACACAATGAGCAGTTCTTC.

The chain carries TRBV2 and TRBJ1-2, with TRBD1 as a possible D gene (5 bases). V was shortened by 1 base and J by 5 bases, with 11 bases between the two germline ends. The CDR3 is 14 residues long. Germline V gives CDR1 SNHLY, CDR2 FYNNEI. CDR3 coding DNA: TGTGCCAGCAGTGAAGTCAGGGAATCGTATGGCTACACCTTC. It yields the protein CASSEVRESYGYTF.

The chain links TRBV9 to TRBJ1-2, with unresolved D. The germline gives CDR1 SGDLS, CDR2 YYNGEE. This CDR3 contains 15 residues. Trimming removed 0 bases from V and 6 bases from J, with 15 bases in between. CDR3 nucleotides: TGTGCCAGCAGCGTAGGGTCTCAATTATCGGATGGCTACACCTTC. Translated, it gives CASSVGSQLSDGYTF.

The V gene is TRBV19, the J gene TRBJ2-3; D uncertain. Germline V lookup: CDR1 LNHDA, CDR2 SQIVND (reference sequence). The CDR3 is 12 residues long. V lost 2 bases to trimming and J lost 6 bases, with 6 bases between them. This chain's CDR3 is CASSIIPDTQYF. The DNA of the CDR3 is TGTGCCAGTAGTATAATCCCGGATACGCAGTATTTT.

The rearrangement joins TRBV7-3 to TRBJ1-1, with unresolved D. The CDR3 spans 12 residues. Germline values: CDR1 SGHTA, CDR2 FQGTGA. V lost 0 bases and J lost 7, with 6 bases in between. The CDR3 bases are TGTGCCAGCAGCTTAACCGGGGATGAAGCTTTCTTT. This gives the protein CASSLTGDEAFF.

This clone occurred a few times. The chain combines TRBV7-9 with TRBJ2-1, with D unresolved. Per germline, CDR1 SEHNR and CDR2 FQNEAQ (reference sequence). This CDR3 has 12 residues. Trimming pared 5 bases from V and 8 bases from J, leaving 10 bases between. CDR3 region: CASSTSLDEQFF. The CDR3 coding sequence is TGTGCCAGCAGCACGTCCCTAGATGAGCAGTTCTTC.

This chain uses TRBV4-2 with TRBJ1-2; 7 bases align to TRBD1. This CDR3 spans 16 amino acids. J lost 4 bases, V lost 6 bases, and 14 bases had no gene match. Germline CDR1 LGHNA, CDR2 YNFKEQ. CDR3 sequence reads: CASRSSSRGAAYGYTF. DNA of the CDR3: TGTGCCAGCAGGTCATCAAGCAGGGGGGCGGCCTATGGCTACACCTTC.

This chain uses TRBV18 with TRBJ1-1; no clear D gene. The CDR3 covers 14 residues. Germline V lookup: CDR1 KGHSH, CDR2 LQKENI. With 5 bases removed from V and 1 base from J, the gap between germline ends came to 11 bases. CDR3 sequence (DNA): TGTGCCAGCTCATCTAGCGGTGGGAACACTGAAGCTTTCTTT. Amino acids: CASSSSGGNTEAFF. Based on the CDR3 plus reference TRBV18 and TRBJ1-1, the full variable domain is NAGVMQNPRHLVRRRGQEARLRCSPMKGHSHVYWYRQLPEEGLKFMVYLQKENIIDESGMPKERFSAEFPKEGPSILRIQQVVRGDSAAYFCASSSSGGNTEAFFGQGTRLTVV.

This clone was counted once. This rearrangement joins TRBV6-4 to TRBJ1-6; tentative D call: TRBD1 (5 bases). Trimming took 7 bases from V and 10 from J, leaving 17 bases between them. The length of the CDR3 is 14 residues. Germline loops: CDR1 MRHNA, CDR2 SNTAGT. CDR3 protein: CASILRVSRSPLHF. The DNA for the CDR3 is TGTGCCAGCATCCTCAGGGTCTCTAGGTCACCCCTCCACTTT.